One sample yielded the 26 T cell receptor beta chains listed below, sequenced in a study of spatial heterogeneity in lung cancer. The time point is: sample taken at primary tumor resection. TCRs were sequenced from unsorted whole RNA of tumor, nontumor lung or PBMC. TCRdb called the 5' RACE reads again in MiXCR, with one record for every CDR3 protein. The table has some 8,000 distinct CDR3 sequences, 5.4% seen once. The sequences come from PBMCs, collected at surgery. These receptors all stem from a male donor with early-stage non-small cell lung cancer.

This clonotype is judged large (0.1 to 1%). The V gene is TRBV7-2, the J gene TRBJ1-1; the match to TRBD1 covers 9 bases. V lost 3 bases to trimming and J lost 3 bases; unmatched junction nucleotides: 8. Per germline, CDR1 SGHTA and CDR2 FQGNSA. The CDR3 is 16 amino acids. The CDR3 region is CASSFPWDRVDTEAFF. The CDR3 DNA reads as TGTGCCAGCAGCTTCCCTTGGGACAGGGTTGACACTGAAGCTTTCTTT.

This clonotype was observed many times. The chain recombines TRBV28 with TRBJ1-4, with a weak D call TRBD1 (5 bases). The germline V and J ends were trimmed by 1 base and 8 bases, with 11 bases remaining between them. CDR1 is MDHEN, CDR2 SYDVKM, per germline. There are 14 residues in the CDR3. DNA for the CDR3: TGTGCCAGCAGTTTATCGGGGAGGGGAGAAAAACTGTTTTTT. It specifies CASSLSGRGEKLFF.

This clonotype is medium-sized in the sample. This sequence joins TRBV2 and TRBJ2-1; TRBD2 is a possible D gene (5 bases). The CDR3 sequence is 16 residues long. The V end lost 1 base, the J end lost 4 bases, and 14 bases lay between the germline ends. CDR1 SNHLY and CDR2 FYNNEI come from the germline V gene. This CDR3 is CASSEGKGAWYNEQFF. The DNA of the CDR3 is TGTGCCAGCAGTGAAGGGAAGGGAGCGTGGTACAATGAGCAGTTCTTC.

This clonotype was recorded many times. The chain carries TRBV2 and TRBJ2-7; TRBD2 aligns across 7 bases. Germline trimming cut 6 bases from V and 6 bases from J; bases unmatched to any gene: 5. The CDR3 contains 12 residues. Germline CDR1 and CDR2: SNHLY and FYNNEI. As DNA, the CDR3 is TGTGCCAGCAGCGGAGCGGGACTCGAGCAGTACTTC. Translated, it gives CASSGAGLEQYF.

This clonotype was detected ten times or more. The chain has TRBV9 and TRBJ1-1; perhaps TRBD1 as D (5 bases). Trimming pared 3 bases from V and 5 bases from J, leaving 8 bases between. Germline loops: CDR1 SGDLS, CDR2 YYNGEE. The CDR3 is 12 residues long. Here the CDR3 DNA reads TGTGCCAGCAGCGAAAGGGGTACTGAAGCTTTCTTT. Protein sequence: CASSERGTEAFF.

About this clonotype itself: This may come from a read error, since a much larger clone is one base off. Here the CDR3 reads CASSLGASYGYTF. The DNA for the CDR3 is TGTGCCAGCAGCTTAGGAGCCAGCTATGGCTACACCTTC. This chain joins TRBV7-9 and TRBJ1-2; the D is unclear. V lost 1 base, J lost 4 bases, and 7 bases lay in between. The CDR3 is 13 residues long. Germline V gene sequence: CDR1 SEHNR, CDR2 FQNEAQ (reference sequence).

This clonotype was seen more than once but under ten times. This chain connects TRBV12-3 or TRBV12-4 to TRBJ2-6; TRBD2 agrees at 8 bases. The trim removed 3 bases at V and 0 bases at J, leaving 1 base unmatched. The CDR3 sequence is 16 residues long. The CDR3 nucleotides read TGTGCCAGCAGTTTCGGGAGGGGCTCTGGGGCCAACGTCCTGACTTTC. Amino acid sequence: CASSFGRGSGANVLTF.

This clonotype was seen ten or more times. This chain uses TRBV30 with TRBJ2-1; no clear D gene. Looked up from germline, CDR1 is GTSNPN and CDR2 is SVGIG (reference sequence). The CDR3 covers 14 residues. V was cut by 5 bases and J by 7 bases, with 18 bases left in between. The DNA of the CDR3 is TGTGCCTGGGCCCGGGCAAATGTGGGGAATGAGCAGTTCTTC. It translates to CAWARANVGNEQFF.

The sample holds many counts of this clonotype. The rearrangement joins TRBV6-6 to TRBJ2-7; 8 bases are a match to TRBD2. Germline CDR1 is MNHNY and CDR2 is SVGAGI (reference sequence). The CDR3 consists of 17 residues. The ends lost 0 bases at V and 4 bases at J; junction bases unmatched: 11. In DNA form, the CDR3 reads TGTGCCAGCAGTTACTCTAGCGGGGACCCTTTTATGTACGAGCAGTACTTC. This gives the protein CASSYSSGDPFMYEQYF.

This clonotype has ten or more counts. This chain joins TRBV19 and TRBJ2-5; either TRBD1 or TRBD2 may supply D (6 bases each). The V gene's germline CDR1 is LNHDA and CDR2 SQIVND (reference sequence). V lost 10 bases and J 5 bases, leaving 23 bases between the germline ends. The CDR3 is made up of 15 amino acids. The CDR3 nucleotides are TGTGCCACCCGCCGGGGGCAACTTAGGCAGGAGACCCAGTACTTC. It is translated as CATRRGQLRQETQYF. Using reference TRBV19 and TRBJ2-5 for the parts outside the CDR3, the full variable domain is DGGITQSPKYLFRKEGQNVTLSCEQNLNHDAMYWYRQDPGQGLRLIYYSQIVNDFQKGDIAEGYSVSREKKESFPLTVTSAQKNPTAFYLCATRRGQLRQETQYFGPGTRLLVL.

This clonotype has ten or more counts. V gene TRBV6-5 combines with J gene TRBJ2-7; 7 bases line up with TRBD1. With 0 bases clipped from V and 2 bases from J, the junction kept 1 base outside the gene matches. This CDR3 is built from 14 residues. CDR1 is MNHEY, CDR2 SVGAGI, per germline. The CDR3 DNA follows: TGTGCCAGCAGTTACTCGGGACAGACCTACGAGCAGTACTTC. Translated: CASSYSGQTYEQYF.

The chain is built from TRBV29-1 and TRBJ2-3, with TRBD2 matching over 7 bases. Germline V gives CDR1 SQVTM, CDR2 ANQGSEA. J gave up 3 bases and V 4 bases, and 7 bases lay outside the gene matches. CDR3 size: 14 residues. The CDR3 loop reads CSVALQGGTDTQYF. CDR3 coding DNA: TGCAGCGTTGCCCTCCAGGGAGGGACAGATACGCAGTATTTT.

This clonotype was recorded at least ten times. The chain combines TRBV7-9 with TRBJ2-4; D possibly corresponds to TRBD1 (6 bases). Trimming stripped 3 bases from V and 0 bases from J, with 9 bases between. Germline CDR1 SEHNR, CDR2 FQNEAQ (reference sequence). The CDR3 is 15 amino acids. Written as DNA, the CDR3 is TGTGCCAGCAGCTTGGGGGCCACAGCCAAAAACATTCAGTACTTC. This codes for CASSLGATAKNIQYF.

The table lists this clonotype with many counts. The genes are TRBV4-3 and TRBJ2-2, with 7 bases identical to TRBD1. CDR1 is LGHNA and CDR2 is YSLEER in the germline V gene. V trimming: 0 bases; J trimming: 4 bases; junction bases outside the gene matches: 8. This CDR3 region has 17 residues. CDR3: CASSQDLTGKATGELFF. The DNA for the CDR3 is TGCGCCAGCAGCCAAGATCTGACAGGGAAGGCCACCGGGGAGCTGTTTTTT.

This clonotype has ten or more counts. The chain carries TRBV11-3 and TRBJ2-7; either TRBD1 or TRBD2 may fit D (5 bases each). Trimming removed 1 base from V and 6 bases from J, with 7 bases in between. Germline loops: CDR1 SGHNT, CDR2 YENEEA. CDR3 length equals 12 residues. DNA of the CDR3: TGTGCCAGCAGCTTAGCAGGGACCGAGCAGTACTTC. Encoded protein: CASSLAGTEQYF.

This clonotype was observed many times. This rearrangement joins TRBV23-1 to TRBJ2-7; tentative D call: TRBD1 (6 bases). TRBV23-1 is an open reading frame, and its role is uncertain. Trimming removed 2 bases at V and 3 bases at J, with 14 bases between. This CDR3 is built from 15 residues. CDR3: CASSQARRGIYEQYF. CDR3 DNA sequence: TGCGCCAGCAGTCAAGCCCGCAGGGGAATCTACGAGCAGTACTTC.

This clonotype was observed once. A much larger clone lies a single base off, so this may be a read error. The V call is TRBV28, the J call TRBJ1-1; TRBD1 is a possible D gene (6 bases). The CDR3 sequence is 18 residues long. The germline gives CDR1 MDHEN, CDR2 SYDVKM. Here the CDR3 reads CASSLPQTDRPLLTGAFF. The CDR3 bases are TGTGCCAGCAGTTTACCACAGACGGACAGACCTTTACTCACTGGAGCTTTCTTT. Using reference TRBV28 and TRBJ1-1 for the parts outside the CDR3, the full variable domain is DVKVTQSSRYLVKRTGEKVFLECVQDMDHENMFWYRQDPGLGLRLIYFSYDVKMKEKGDIPEGYSVSREKKERFSLILESASTNQTSMYLCASSLPQTDRPLLTGAFFGQGTRLTVV.

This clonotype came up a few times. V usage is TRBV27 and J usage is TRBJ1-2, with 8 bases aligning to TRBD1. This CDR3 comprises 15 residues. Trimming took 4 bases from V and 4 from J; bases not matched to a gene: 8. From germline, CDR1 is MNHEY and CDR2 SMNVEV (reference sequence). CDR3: CASSSLLGQGYGYTF. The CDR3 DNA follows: TGTGCCAGCAGTTCCCTCTTAGGACAGGGCTATGGCTACACCTTC.

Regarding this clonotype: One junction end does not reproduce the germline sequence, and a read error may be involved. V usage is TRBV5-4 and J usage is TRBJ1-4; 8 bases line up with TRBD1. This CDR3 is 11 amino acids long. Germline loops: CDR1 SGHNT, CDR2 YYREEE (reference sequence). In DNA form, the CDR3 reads TGTGCCAGCAGCTTGGGACAGGGGCTCACTTTT. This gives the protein CASSLGQGLTF.

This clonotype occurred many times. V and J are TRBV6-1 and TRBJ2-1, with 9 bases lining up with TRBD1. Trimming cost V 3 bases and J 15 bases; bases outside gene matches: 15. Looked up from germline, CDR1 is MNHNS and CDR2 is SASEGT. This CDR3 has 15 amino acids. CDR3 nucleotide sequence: TGTGCCAGCAGTGACGGGGACAGGGCCTTTCCTCGGGGGTTCTTC. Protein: CASSDGDRAFPRGFF.

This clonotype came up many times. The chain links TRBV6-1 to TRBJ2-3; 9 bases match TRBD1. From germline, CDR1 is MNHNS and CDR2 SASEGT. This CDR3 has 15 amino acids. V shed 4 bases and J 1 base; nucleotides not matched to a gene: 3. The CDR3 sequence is CASSAGQGGTDTQYF. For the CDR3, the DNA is TGTGCCAGCAGTGCGGGACAGGGAGGCACAGATACGCAGTATTTT.

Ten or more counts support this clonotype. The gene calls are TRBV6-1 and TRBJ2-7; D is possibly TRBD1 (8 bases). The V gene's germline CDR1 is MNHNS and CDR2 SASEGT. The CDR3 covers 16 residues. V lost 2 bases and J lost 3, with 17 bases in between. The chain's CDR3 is CASSEFTGGALYEQYF. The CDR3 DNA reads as TGTGCCAGCAGTGAATTCACAGGGGGGGCCCTCTACGAGCAGTACTTC.

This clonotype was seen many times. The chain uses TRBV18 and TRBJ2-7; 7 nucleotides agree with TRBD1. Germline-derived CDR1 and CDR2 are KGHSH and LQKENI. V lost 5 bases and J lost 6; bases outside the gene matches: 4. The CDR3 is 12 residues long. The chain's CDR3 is CASSTDRVEQYF. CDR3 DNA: TGTGCCAGCTCAACAGACAGGGTCGAGCAGTACTTC.

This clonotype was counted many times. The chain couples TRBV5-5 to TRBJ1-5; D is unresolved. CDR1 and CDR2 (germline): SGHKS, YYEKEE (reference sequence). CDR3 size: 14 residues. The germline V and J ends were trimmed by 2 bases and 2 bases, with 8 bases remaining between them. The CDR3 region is CASSFFDRNQPQHF. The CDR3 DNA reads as TGTGCCAGCAGCTTTTTCGACCGCAATCAGCCCCAGCATTTT.

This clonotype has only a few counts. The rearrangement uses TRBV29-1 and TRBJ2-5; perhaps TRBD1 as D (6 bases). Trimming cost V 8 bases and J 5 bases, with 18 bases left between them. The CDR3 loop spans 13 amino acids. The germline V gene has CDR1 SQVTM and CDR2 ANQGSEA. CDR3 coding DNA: TGCAGCCTTTCAACAGGGACCTGGGAGACCCAGTACTTC. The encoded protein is CSLSTGTWETQYF.

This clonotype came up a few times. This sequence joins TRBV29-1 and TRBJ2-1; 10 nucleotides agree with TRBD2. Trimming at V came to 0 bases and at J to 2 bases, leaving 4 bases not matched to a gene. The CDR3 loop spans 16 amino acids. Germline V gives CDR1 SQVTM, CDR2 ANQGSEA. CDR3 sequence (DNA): TGCAGCGTTGAAGAAAGCCTAGCGGGAGCCTACAATGAGCAGTTCTTC. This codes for CSVEESLAGAYNEQFF.